A selection of T cell receptor beta chains follows, all from one sample in a study of blood T cell repertoires in COVID-19. Sequencing was performed with immunoSEQ multiplex PCR; in TCRdb, only in-frame clones are kept and a portion is missing. This repertoire shows 200,000 to 300,000 clones, over 70% found once; its top ten account for 7.9%. The sequencing sample was made of peripheral blood. These receptor sequences come from a woman of 80 years or more with acute or convalescent COVID-19. CDR3s leave out the opening cysteine and the closing phenylalanine or tryptophan. The D gene is left open where the match is weak. For some rows the clone size is stated as once, few or many, or as a class when expanded; others skip it.

J gene: TRBJ1-4
V gene: TRBV24-1
D gene: -
clone size: few
CDR3 protein: ATSEGTEEKLF

J gene: TRBJ2-1
V gene: TRBV11-1
D gene: -
clone size: -
CDR3 protein: ASSPARNNEQF

J gene: TRBJ2-7
V gene: TRBV29-1
D gene: TRBD2
clone size: -
CDR3 protein: SVFLAGRSSYEQY

J gene: TRBJ1-5
V gene: TRBV2
D gene: TRBD1
clone size: -
CDR3 protein: ASTPDRGYNQPQH

J gene: TRBJ1-5
V gene: TRBV7-9
D gene: -
clone size: -
CDR3 protein: ASSRDSGNQPQH

J gene: TRBJ2-1
V gene: TRBV4-1
D gene: -
clone size: -
CDR3 protein: ASSQTGQQSFNEQF

J gene: TRBJ1-1
V gene: TRBV2
D gene: -
clone size: -
CDR3 protein: ASSEQGNTEAF

J gene: TRBJ2-3
V gene: TRBV11-2
D gene: TRBD1
clone size: -
CDR3 protein: ASSLVPGGYDTQY

J gene: TRBJ2-3
V gene: TRBV5-1
D gene: TRBD2
clone size: -
CDR3 protein: ASSSSGGTDTQY

J gene: TRBJ2-7
V gene: TRBV7-3
D gene: TRBD1
clone size: -
CDR3 protein: ASSPGDRVHEQY

J gene: TRBJ1-3
V gene: TRBV18
D gene: -
clone size: -
CDR3 protein: ASSSDRSSGNTIY

J gene: TRBJ1-6
V gene: TRBV6-1
D gene: TRBD1
clone size: once
CDR3 protein: ASSESGQYSPLH

J gene: TRBJ1-1
V gene: TRBV11-2
D gene: TRBD1
clone size: few
CDR3 protein: ASSDRTGLTEAF

J gene: TRBJ2-7
V gene: TRBV3-1/TRBV3-2
D gene: TRBD1
clone size: -
CDR3 protein: ASSHNEQGGEQY

J gene: TRBJ1-2
V gene: TRBV11-1
D gene: -
clone size: -
CDR3 protein: ASSHRMGGVEGYT

J gene: TRBJ2-5
V gene: TRBV7-8
D gene: TRBD2
clone size: once
CDR3 protein: ASSLRGLAGGKETQY

J gene: TRBJ2-7
V gene: TRBV6-6
D gene: -
clone size: -
CDR3 protein: ASRLDGVYEQY

J gene: TRBJ2-1
V gene: TRBV6-2/TRBV6-3
D gene: -
clone size: -
CDR3 protein: ASSRNYRTSSEQF

J gene: TRBJ1-1
V gene: TRBV30
D gene: -
clone size: -
CDR3 protein: AWSVLLNTEAF

J gene: TRBJ1-1
V gene: TRBV27
D gene: -
clone size: -
CDR3 protein: ASSSQQGNTEAF

J gene: TRBJ2-7
V gene: TRBV11-2
D gene: TRBD1
clone size: -
CDR3 protein: ASSLTPRWQGEY

J gene: TRBJ2-1
V gene: TRBV3-1/TRBV3-2
D gene: -
clone size: -
CDR3 protein: ASSQDAGWDNEQF

J gene: TRBJ2-7
V gene: TRBV20-1
D gene: -
clone size: few
CDR3 protein: SASRASEGEQY

J gene: TRBJ1-5
V gene: TRBV12-3/TRBV12-4
D gene: TRBD1
clone size: once
CDR3 protein: ASSQGDQPQH

J gene: TRBJ2-1
V gene: TRBV5-1
D gene: TRBD2
clone size: -
CDR3 protein: ASSSTSGSVGEQF

J gene: TRBJ2-1
V gene: TRBV6-5
D gene: TRBD2
clone size: -
CDR3 protein: ASKRAGANYNEQF

J gene: TRBJ2-4
V gene: TRBV4-2
D gene: TRBD2
clone size: -
CDR3 protein: ASSPHASGLGAKNIQY

J gene: TRBJ2-1
V gene: TRBV19
D gene: -
clone size: -
CDR3 protein: ASSLARSSYNEQF

J gene: TRBJ1-1
V gene: TRBV5-1
D gene: -
clone size: few
CDR3 protein: ASSGPAAGSANTEAF

J gene: TRBJ2-1
V gene: TRBV27
D gene: -
clone size: -
CDR3 protein: ASSLGRTYNEQF

J gene: TRBJ2-7
V gene: TRBV5-1
D gene: TRBD1
clone size: few
CDR3 protein: ASMTGPSSYEQY

J gene: TRBJ2-7
V gene: TRBV25-1
D gene: -
clone size: -
CDR3 protein: ASSRRTGSRGDEQY

J gene: TRBJ1-3
V gene: TRBV7-8
D gene: TRBD1
clone size: few
CDR3 protein: ASSLTGTPVSGNTIY

J gene: TRBJ2-1
V gene: TRBV19
D gene: TRBD1
clone size: -
CDR3 protein: ASRSGTGGNEQF

J gene: TRBJ2-7
V gene: TRBV7-9
D gene: TRBD2
clone size: -
CDR3 protein: ASSAGGRQQY

J gene: TRBJ1-6
V gene: TRBV12-2
D gene: -
clone size: -
CDR3 protein: ASRSRAGQGAPMPPLH

J gene: TRBJ1-1
V gene: TRBV5-1
D gene: TRBD1
clone size: -
CDR3 protein: ASSLTQTGALNTEAF

J gene: TRBJ2-1
V gene: TRBV19
D gene: TRBD2
clone size: -
CDR3 protein: ASSPYPGLAGEGEQF

J gene: TRBJ2-7
V gene: TRBV9
D gene: -
clone size: -
CDR3 protein: ASSVAGGPYEQY

J gene: TRBJ2-5
V gene: TRBV27
D gene: TRBD2
clone size: -
CDR3 protein: ASSLPPGGGETQY

J gene: TRBJ2-5
V gene: TRBV5-1
D gene: -
clone size: -
CDR3 protein: ASSFDSQETQY

J gene: TRBJ1-4
V gene: TRBV19
D gene: -
clone size: -
CDR3 protein: ASGDPGRGNEKLF

J gene: TRBJ1-2
V gene: TRBV3-1/TRBV3-2
D gene: -
clone size: -
CDR3 protein: ASSQDPGFYGYT

J gene: TRBJ2-5
V gene: TRBV5-4
D gene: TRBD1
clone size: -
CDR3 protein: ASSLGQGAQETQY

J gene: TRBJ2-6
V gene: TRBV5-1
D gene: -
clone size: -
CDR3 protein: ASSLATGANVLT